These T cell receptor beta chains were read from a single sample in a study of blood T cell repertoires in COVID-19. Generated by immunoSEQ multiplex PCR, the TCRdb table keeps only in-frame clones and is missing some. In the table there are about 260,000 clones, about 89% of which are singletons. Sequencing was done on a sample of peripheral blood. These TCRs come from a woman in her thirties or forties who had recovered from COVID-19. CDR3s include the opening cysteine and the closing phenylalanine or tryptophan. Fields, in order: J gene, clone size, V gene, D gene, CDR3 protein, CDR3 DNA. D genes are given only for firm matches. The size entry is marked missing in some rows and otherwise reads once, few, many or a size class.

>TRBJ1-4|-|TRBV19|TRBD1
CASRPTGGVEKLFF
TGTGCCAGTAGGCCAACAGGGGGCGTTGAAAAACTGTTTTTT
>TRBJ1-4|-|TRBV5-1|TRBD1
CASRHFQGARGEKLFF
TGCGCCAGCAGACATTTCCAGGGGGCGAGAGGGGAAAAACTGTTTTTT
>TRBJ2-7|-|TRBV6-6|-
CASSSGSTDYEQYF
TGTGCCAGCAGTTCCGGGTCTACCGATTACGAGCAGTACTTC
>TRBJ1-1|-|TRBV15|TRBD1
CATSRQSPYRGTEAFF
TGTGCCACCAGCAGACAATCCCCCTACAGGGGTACTGAAGCTTTCTTT
>TRBJ2-5|-|TRBV30|-
CAWRGLTWETQYF
TGTGCCTGGAGGGGACTTACCTGGGAGACCCAGTACTTC
>TRBJ2-7|-|TRBV27|-
CASSLSEGTVSYEQYF
TGTGCCAGCAGTTTATCGGAGGGGACGGTCTCCTACGAGCAGTACTTC
>TRBJ1-2|-|TRBV11-2|-
CASRRGGGELSYTF
TGTGCCAGCCGCCGGGGAGGGGGGGAATTAAGTTACACCTTC
>TRBJ2-1|-|TRBV2|TRBD1
CASRATGTGRLYNEQFF
TGTGCCAGCAGGGCGACCGGGACAGGCCGACTTTACAATGAGCAGTTCTTC
>TRBJ1-2|-|TRBV7-9|TRBD1
CASSFMQGADYGYTF
TGTGCCAGCAGCTTTATGCAGGGGGCGGACTATGGCTACACCTTC
>TRBJ2-7|-|TRBV7-3|-
CASSPGTPDYEQYF
TGTGCCAGCAGCCCAGGGACACCTGATTACGAGCAGTACTTC
>TRBJ1-2|-|TRBV14|TRBD1
CASSQRTGGDSGRGYTF
TGTGCCAGCAGCCAAAGGACAGGGGGCGATTCAGGGAGAGGCTACACCTTC
>TRBJ2-2|-|TRBV12-3/TRBV12-4|-
CASSRTGPGELFF
TGTGCCAGCAGTCGTACAGGGCCCGGGGAGCTGTTTTTT
>TRBJ2-2|few|TRBV19|-
CASSIPDTTNTGELFF
TGTGCCAGTAGTATACCCGACACAACGAACACCGGGGAGCTGTTTTTT
>TRBJ1-1|-|TRBV9|-
CASSVVGANTEAFF
TGTGCCAGCAGCGTAGTTGGGGCGAACACTGAAGCTTTCTTT
>TRBJ1-2|-|TRBV5-4|-
CAGTRDTKYGYTF
TGTGCCGGTACCCGGGACACCAAATATGGCTACACCTTC
>TRBJ2-5|-|TRBV18|-
CASSPNAGTGQETQYF
TGTGCCAGCTCACCAAACGCGGGGACGGGCCAAGAGACCCAGTACTTC
>TRBJ2-7|-|TRBV5-1|TRBD1
CASSRQGQSQYSYEQYF
TGCGCCAGCAGCAGACAGGGGCAGTCGCAATATTCTTACGAGCAGTACTTC
>TRBJ1-3|-|TRBV5-1|-
CASSLGGSSSGNTIYF
TGCGCCAGCAGCTTGGGAGGGTCAAGCTCTGGAAACACCATATATTTT
>TRBJ2-7|-|TRBV7-9|-
CASSNNGVAEQYF
TGTGCCAGCAGCAACAACGGGGTCGCAGAGCAGTACTTC
>TRBJ1-1|-|TRBV4-1|-
CASSQVAGGTEAFF
TGCGCCAGCAGCCAAGTGGCGGGGGGCACTGAAGCTTTCTTT
>TRBJ2-7|-|TRBV19|TRBD2
CASTLGRGPSYEQYF
TGTGCCAGTACCCTCGGGAGGGGACCTTCCTACGAGCAGTACTTC
>TRBJ1-2|-|TRBV3-1/TRBV3-2|TRBD1
CASSPSGTGAYGYTF
TGTGCCAGCAGCCCCTCCGGGACAGGTGCCTATGGCTACACCTTC
>TRBJ1-2|few|TRBV2|-
CASSGGSYGYTF
TGTGCCAGCAGTGGTGGGAGCTATGGCTACACCTTC
>TRBJ1-2|-|TRBV27|-
CASSPRQIVYGYTF
TGTGCCAGCAGTCCCAGACAGATTGTCTATGGCTACACCTTC
>TRBJ2-2|few|TRBV6-2/TRBV6-3|-
CASSYAGPLNTGELFF
TGTGCCAGCAGTTACGCGGGGCCCCTCAACACCGGGGAGCTGTTTTTT
>TRBJ1-2|-|TRBV6-5|-
CASSLVRGYGYTF
TGTGCCAGCAGTTTAGTACGAGGCTATGGCTACACCTTC
>TRBJ1-2|-|TRBV7-9|TRBD1
CASSLGGTDLNYGYTF
TGTGCCAGCAGCTTAGGAGGGACAGACCTTAACTATGGCTACACCTTC
>TRBJ1-5|once|TRBV6-5|TRBD1
CATTSGGFQPQHF
TGTGCCACCACGTCAGGGGGTTTTCAGCCCCAGCATTTT
>TRBJ1-1|-|TRBV6-5|TRBD1
CASRYAPDRDTEAFF
TGTGCCAGCAGGTACGCCCCTGACAGGGACACTGAAGCTTTCTTT
>TRBJ1-2|once|TRBV7-2|TRBD1
CASSASGTGYGYTF
TGTGCCAGCAGCGCGTCCGGGACAGGGTATGGCTACACCTTC
>TRBJ1-5|-|TRBV19|TRBD1
CASSSRDRAKQPQHF
TGTGCCAGTAGCTCCCGAGACAGGGCGAAACAGCCCCAGCATTTT
>TRBJ1-1|-|TRBV6-5|-
CASSYQANMNTEAFF
TGTGCCAGCAGTTACCAGGCAAATATGAACACTGAAGCTTTCTTT
>TRBJ2-5|-|TRBV13|TRBD2
CASSLTDPWVAGAFQETQYF
TGTGCCAGCAGCTTGACGGACCCCTGGGTAGCGGGGGCCTTCCAAGAGACCCAGTACTTC
>TRBJ1-2|-|TRBV5-6|TRBD1
CASSLKPGGNYGYTF
TGTGCCAGCAGCTTGAAACCAGGGGGAAACTATGGCTACACCTTC
>TRBJ1-1|-|TRBV5-6|-
CASSFWEDYNTEAFF
TGTGCCAGCAGCTTTTGGGAGGACTACAACACTGAAGCTTTCTTT
>TRBJ2-7|-|TRBV2|TRBD2
CASSTRTSPLSYEQYF
TGTGCCAGCAGTACCAGGACTAGCCCGCTTTCCTACGAGCAGTACTTC
>TRBJ2-2|-|TRBV6-5|-
CASRQGRRSGELFF
TGTGCCAGCAGACAGGGAAGAAGATCCGGGGAGCTGTTTTTT
>TRBJ1-2|-|TRBV5-4|TRBD1
CASSLERDRVPGYTF
TGTGCCAGCAGCTTGGAGAGGGACAGGGTTCCTGGCTACACCTTC
>TRBJ1-2|-|TRBV3-1/TRBV3-2|TRBD1
CASRPDRGYLPLWGYTF
TGTGCCAGCAGACCCGACAGGGGATATCTCCCTCTTTGGGGCTACACCTTC
>TRBJ1-3|-|TRBV3-1/TRBV3-2|-
CASSQHGSGNTIYF
TGTGCCAGCAGCCAACATGGCTCCGGAAACACCATATATTTT
>TRBJ1-2|-|TRBV24-1|-
CATSDLAGPGRGGYTF
TGTGCCACCAGTGATTTGGCCGGCCCAGGGAGGGGTGGCTACACCTTC
>TRBJ2-1|once|TRBV2|TRBD1
CASSEGQGNEQFF
TGTGCCAGCAGTGAAGGACAGGGAAATGAGCAGTTCTTC
>TRBJ2-2|-|TRBV9|TRBD2
CASSEPGLAGGVPGELFF
TGTGCCAGCAGTGAACCGGGACTAGCGGGGGGAGTGCCCGGGGAGCTGTTTTTT
>TRBJ1-1|-|TRBV7-9|-
CASSPGGNTEAFF
TGTGCCAGCAGCCCCGGGGGAAACACTGAAGCTTTCTTT
>TRBJ2-5|-|TRBV13|TRBD2
CASSLLSGGQETQYF
TGTGCCAGCAGCTTACTGAGCGGGGGGCAAGAGACCCAGTACTTC
>TRBJ2-2|-|TRBV7-7|TRBD1
CASSLTDRVNTGELFF
TGTGCCAGCAGCTTGACGGACAGGGTCAACACCGGGGAGCTGTTTTTT
>TRBJ1-1|once|TRBV18|-
CASSPTSNQGTEAFF
TGTGCCAGCTCACCCACCTCTAACCAGGGCACTGAAGCTTTCTTT
>TRBJ2-5|-|TRBV10-3|TRBD1
CAISDDRGTETQYF
TGTGCCATCAGTGACGACAGGGGCACAGAGACCCAGTACTTC
>TRBJ1-6|-|TRBV19|-
CASSAAMNSPLHF
TGTGCCAGTAGTGCGGCTATGAATTCACCCCTCCACTTT
>TRBJ2-5|-|TRBV28|TRBD2
CASSTIAGQETQYF
TGTGCCAGCAGTACCATAGCGGGGCAAGAGACCCAGTACTTC
>TRBJ1-3|few|TRBV5-4|-
CASSYTGLVKGNTIYF
TGTGCCAGCAGTTATACAGGGCTAGTGAAAGGAAACACCATATATTTT
>TRBJ2-5|-|TRBV9|TRBD2
CASSVSSGGQETQYF
TGTGCCAGCAGCGTCTCTAGCGGGGGGCAAGAGACCCAGTACTTC
>TRBJ2-7|-|TRBV7-2|-
CASSLVTRYEQYF
TGTGCCAGCAGCTTAGTAACCAGATACGAGCAGTACTTC
>TRBJ2-2|-|TRBV9|TRBD1
CASSPRTGNTGELFF
TGTGCCAGCAGCCCGCGGACAGGGAACACCGGGGAGCTGTTTTTT
>TRBJ1-6|few|TRBV27|-
CASSREEVSYNSPLHF
TGTGCCAGCAGTCGCGAGGAGGTCTCCTATAATTCACCCCTCCACTTT